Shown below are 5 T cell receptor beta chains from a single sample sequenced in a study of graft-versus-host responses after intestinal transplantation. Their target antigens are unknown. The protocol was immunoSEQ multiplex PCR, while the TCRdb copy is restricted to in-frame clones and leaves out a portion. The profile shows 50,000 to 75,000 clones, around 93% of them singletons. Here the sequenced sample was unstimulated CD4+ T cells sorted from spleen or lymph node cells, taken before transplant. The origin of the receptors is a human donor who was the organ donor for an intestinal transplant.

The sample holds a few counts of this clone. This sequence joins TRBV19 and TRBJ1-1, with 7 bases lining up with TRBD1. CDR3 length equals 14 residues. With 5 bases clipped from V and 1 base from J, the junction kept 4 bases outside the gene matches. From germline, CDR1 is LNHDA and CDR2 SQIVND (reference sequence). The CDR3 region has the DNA TGTGCCAGTAGTCCCAGGGACAGGAACACTGAAGCTTTCTTT. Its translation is CASSPRDRNTEAFF.

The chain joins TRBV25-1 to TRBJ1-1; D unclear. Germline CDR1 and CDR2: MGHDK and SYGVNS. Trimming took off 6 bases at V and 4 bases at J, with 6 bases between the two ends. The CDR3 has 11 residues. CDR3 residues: CASRGITEAFF. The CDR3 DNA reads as TGTGCCAGCAGGGGTATCACTGAAGCTTTCTTT. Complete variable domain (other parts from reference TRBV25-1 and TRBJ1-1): EADIYQTPRYLVIGTGKKITLECSQTMGHDKMYWYQQDPGMELHLIHYSYGVNSTEKGDLSSESTVSRIRTEHFPLTLESARPSHTSQYLCASRGITEAFFGQGTRLTVV.

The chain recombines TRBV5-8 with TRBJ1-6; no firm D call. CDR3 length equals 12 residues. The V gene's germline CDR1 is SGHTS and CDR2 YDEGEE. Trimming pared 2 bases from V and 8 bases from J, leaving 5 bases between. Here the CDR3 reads CASSLQDSPLHF. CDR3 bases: TGTGCCAGCAGCTTACAAGATTCACCCCTCCACTTT.

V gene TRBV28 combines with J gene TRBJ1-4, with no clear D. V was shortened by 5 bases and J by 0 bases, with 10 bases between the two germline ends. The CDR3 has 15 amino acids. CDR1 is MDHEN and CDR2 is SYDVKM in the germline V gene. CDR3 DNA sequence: TGTGCCAGCAGTCAGAGGGTACCAACTAATGAAAAACTGTTTTTT. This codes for CASSQRVPTNEKLFF.

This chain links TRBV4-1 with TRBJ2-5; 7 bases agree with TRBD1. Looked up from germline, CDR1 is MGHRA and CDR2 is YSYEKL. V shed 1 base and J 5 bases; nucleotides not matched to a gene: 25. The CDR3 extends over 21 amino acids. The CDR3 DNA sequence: TGCGCCAGCAGCCAAGTTCGGGACAGTCGAAACGAGCCTACCCCAAGGGAGACCCAGTACTTC. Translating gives CASSQVRDSRNEPTPRETQYF.